The 26 T cell receptor beta chains below were found in one sample sequenced in a study of T cell repertoires in ileal Crohn's disease. Regarding time point: inflamed ileum from the surgical specimen. Sequenced by immunoSEQ multiplex PCR; TCRdb stores in-frame clones only, minus some. This sample has some 4,000 clones, with under 85% found just once. Sample: ileal tissue. The receptors here all came from an adult with Crohn's disease.

This clone was counted a single time. The chain combines TRBV11-3 with TRBJ2-1, with D possibly being TRBD2 (6 bases). This CDR3 spans 14 amino acids. Trimming pared 5 bases from V and 7 bases from J, leaving 15 bases between. In germline, CDR1 is SGHNT, CDR2 YENEEA. Here the CDR3 reads CASSDLSRGNEQFF. The CDR3 DNA is TGTGCCAGCAGCGACCTATCGCGGGGTAATGAGCAGTTCTTC.

The chain combines TRBV4-3 with TRBJ2-1, with 8 bases matching TRBD2. This CDR3 comprises 15 residues. In germline, CDR1 is LGHNA, CDR2 YSLEER. The J segment lost 6 bases and the V segment lost 1 base, leaving 5 bases of the junction unmatched. CDR3: CASSQGGGTINEQFF. CDR3 sequence (DNA): TGCGCCAGCAGCCAAGGCGGGGGGACGATCAATGAGCAGTTCTTC.

This chain links TRBV5-6 with TRBJ1-2; no firm D call. V gave up 2 bases and J gave up 4 bases, with 9 bases separating them. The germline gives CDR1 SGHDT, CDR2 YYEEEE. There are 13 residues in the CDR3. The CDR3 spells CASSLETSYGYTF. DNA for the CDR3: TGTGCCAGCAGCTTAGAGACTTCCTATGGCTACACCTTC.

The chain combines TRBV30 with TRBJ1-5, with a possible D match to TRBD1 (5 bases). This CDR3 is built from 12 residues. Germline V CDR1 and CDR2: GTSNPN, SVGIG (reference sequence). Trimming left V 5 bases short and J 4 bases short, with 9 bases between. The CDR3 DNA reads TGTGCCTGGGGCGGGGGAAATCAGCCCCAGCATTTT. Protein product: CAWGGGNQPQHF. Together with reference TRBV30 and TRBJ1-5, the CDR3 gives the full variable domain: SQTIHQWPATLVQPVGSPLSLECTVEGTSNPNLYWYRQAAGRGLQLLFYSVGIGQISSEVPQNLSASRPQDRQFILSSKKLLLSDSGFYLCAWGGGNQPQHFGDGTRLSIL.

V is TRBV11-3 and J is TRBJ2-1, with 14 positions matching TRBD2. The CDR3 has 17 residues. Trimming removed 5 bases from V and 8 bases from J; junction bases left unmatched: 11. From germline, CDR1 is SGHNT and CDR2 YENEEA. As DNA, the CDR3 is TGTGCCAGCAGCCTCACCGGGACTAGCGGGAGTAGGGATGAGCAGTTCTTC. Amino acid sequence: CASSLTGTSGSRDEQFF.

This sequence joins TRBV18 and TRBJ1-3, with D possibly TRBD1 on 5 matching bases. The germline gives CDR1 KGHSH, CDR2 LQKENI. The CDR3 extends over 15 amino acids. With 6 bases removed from V and 7 bases from J, the gap between germline ends came to 19 bases. The CDR3 nucleotides read TGTGCCAGCTCTCCAGGACAACGCCTGGGGAACACCATATATTTT. Residues: CASSPGQRLGNTIYF.

This clone has more than one count but fewer than ten. V gene TRBV19 combines with J gene TRBJ2-5, with 8 bases identical to TRBD2. From germline, CDR1 is LNHDA and CDR2 SQIVND (reference sequence). This CDR3 region has 15 residues. The V and J ends lost 3 bases and 1 base, in that order; junction bases with no gene match: 4. This CDR3 reads CASSIRGGAQETQYF. The DNA of the CDR3 is TGTGCCAGTAGTATCCGGGGGGGGGCCCAAGAGACCCAGTACTTC.

The chain carries TRBV28 and TRBJ1-3; D is possibly TRBD1 (5 bases). Trimming took 2 bases from V and 2 from J, leaving 10 bases between them. The germline gives CDR1 MDHEN, CDR2 SYDVKM. There are 15 residues in the CDR3. As DNA, the CDR3 is TGTGCCAGCAGTTTAGATCCCAGGGCTGGAAACACCATATATTTT. Protein: CASSLDPRAGNTIYF.

V is TRBV11-2 and J is TRBJ1-1; D possibly corresponds to TRBD1 (6 bases). Germline V gene lookup returns CDR1 SGHAT and CDR2 FQNNGV. The CDR3 extends over 13 amino acids. V was shortened by 4 bases and J by 13 bases, with 19 bases between the two germline ends. The CDR3 sequence: CASSSNSGTTGFF. In DNA form, the CDR3 reads TGTGCCAGCAGCTCAAATTCCGGGACAACGGGTTTCTTT.

The chain joins TRBV27 to TRBJ2-7; 8 bases match TRBD2. In germline, CDR1 is MNHEY, CDR2 SMNVEV (reference sequence). This CDR3 contains 18 residues. V gave up 6 bases and J gave up 2 bases; unmatched junction bases: 18. The CDR3 here is CASSLKPPLAAYPYEQYF. Written as DNA, the CDR3 is TGTGCCAGCAGCCTTAAACCCCCACTAGCGGCCTACCCCTACGAGCAGTACTTC.

This chain connects TRBV29-1 to TRBJ1-5; 9 bases match TRBD1. CDR1 is SQVTM, CDR2 ANQGSEA, per germline. V was clipped by 5 bases and J by 4 bases; unmatched bases: 3. The CDR3 is 13 residues long. CDR3 nucleotide sequence: TGCAGCGTTCTGACAGGGGGTAATCAGCCCCAGCATTTT. Translation: CSVLTGGNQPQHF.

This clone was observed a few times. This chain connects TRBV6-1 to TRBJ1-3; D unclear. V was shortened by 7 bases and J by 4 bases, with 11 bases between the two germline ends. The length of the CDR3 is 13 residues. Germline assignment: CDR1 MNHNS and CDR2 SASEGT. CDR3 nucleotide sequence: TGTGCCAGCACTCGTCGACCGGGAAACACCATATATTTT. As protein: CASTRRPGNTIYF.

The chain employs TRBV4-3 and TRBJ1-4, with D hard to call. The V and J ends lost 5 bases and 7 bases respectively, with 23 bases between them. Germline V gene sequence: CDR1 LGHNA, CDR2 YSLEER. The CDR3 is 17 residues long. The CDR3 coding sequence is TGCGCCAGCAGCTACTCTACCCAACCCGGGGTCTCTGAAAAACTGTTTTTT. Translated: CASSYSTQPGVSEKLFF.

The V and J genes are TRBV7-2 and TRBJ2-1; 8 positions agree with TRBD2. The V gene's germline CDR1 is SGHTA and CDR2 FQGNSA. The V gene end was trimmed by 1 base and the J gene end by 15 bases; junction bases not matched to a gene: 8. This CDR3 spans 13 amino acids. CDR3 sequence (DNA): TGTGCCAGCAGCTTAGAGGGTAGCGGGACCCCGTTCTTC. Encoded protein: CASSLEGSGTPFF.

The chain uses TRBV7-8 and TRBJ1-5, with D unresolved. Trimming took off 3 bases at V and 9 bases at J, with 9 bases between the two ends. This CDR3 has 12 residues. The V gene's germline CDR1 is SGHVS and CDR2 FQNEAQ. CDR3 in amino acids: CASSFLDGPQHF. DNA of the CDR3: TGTGCCAGCAGCTTCCTGGATGGGCCCCAGCATTTT.

The chain carries TRBV6-5 and TRBJ2-7; 7 positions agree with TRBD1. With V trimmed by 6 bases and J by 5 bases, 10 bases remained unmatched. This CDR3 contains 14 residues. CDR1 is MNHEY, CDR2 SVGAGI, per germline. In DNA form, the CDR3 reads TGTGCCAGCAGCTCAGGGGGTTTTATCGACGAGCAGTACTTC. It encodes CASSSGGFIDEQYF.

This chain connects TRBV28 to TRBJ1-1; tentative D call: TRBD1 (5 bases). The CDR3 is 15 amino acids. V was shortened by 6 bases and J by 0 bases, with 14 bases between the two germline ends. Germline V CDR1 and CDR2: MDHEN, SYDVKM. CDR3 protein: CASSPPQAMNTEAFF. The CDR3 DNA sequence: TGTGCCAGCAGCCCCCCACAGGCAATGAACACTGAAGCTTTCTTT.

The genes are TRBV6-1 and TRBJ2-7; TRBD1 matches 7 bases. Trimming cost V 7 bases and J 2 bases; bases outside gene matches: 5. CDR1 is MNHNS and CDR2 is SASEGT in the germline V gene. The CDR3 totals 13 residues. The CDR3 region has the DNA TGTGCCAGCAACCACAGGGGCGCCTACGAGCAGTACTTC. Translating it yields CASNHRGAYEQYF.

The V call is TRBV9, the J call TRBJ2-3; 10 bases are shared with TRBD2. The CDR3 covers 17 residues. Trimming cost V 3 bases and J 6 bases; bases outside gene matches: 13. Germline CDR1 SGDLS, CDR2 YYNGEE. The CDR3 nucleotides read TGTGCCAGCAGCGGAGGGACTAGCGCCGGGGTTGGGGATACGCAGTATTTT. It yields the protein CASSGGTSAGVGDTQYF.

The chain is built from TRBV19 and TRBJ1-5, with 8 nucleotides matching TRBD1. The junction had 6 bases not matched to a gene; V was cut back by 7 bases and J by 7 bases. From germline, CDR1 is LNHDA and CDR2 SQIVND (reference sequence). This CDR3 spans 13 amino acids. The CDR3 sequence: CASNTGGLQPQHF. CDR3 coding DNA: TGTGCCAGTAATACAGGGGGTCTACAGCCCCAGCATTTT.

The rearrangement links TRBV28 to TRBJ2-2; weak D call: TRBD1 (6 bases). Germline CDR1 and CDR2: MDHEN and SYDVKM. Trimming removed 4 bases at V and 7 bases at J, with 13 bases between. The CDR3 runs 14 residues. The CDR3: CASSSGQSVGELFF. CDR3 nucleotide sequence: TGTGCCAGCAGTTCCGGACAGTCCGTCGGGGAGCTGTTTTTT.

The V gene is TRBV4-2, the J gene TRBJ2-7; D gene uncertain. V was cut by 0 bases and J by 3 bases, with 15 bases left in between. Germline CDR1 is LGHNA and CDR2 is YNFKEQ. The CDR3 loop spans 16 amino acids. This CDR3 reads CASSQDSQDRRYEQYF. The CDR3 nucleotides are TGTGCCAGCAGCCAAGATTCCCAGGACCGACGCTACGAGCAGTACTTC.

This clone occurred a few times. The chain is built from TRBV5-1 and TRBJ1-4, with D perhaps matching TRBD1 (5 bases). CDR1 SGHRS and CDR2 YFSETQ come from the germline V gene. The CDR3 covers 14 residues. V was trimmed by 4 bases and J by 7 bases, leaving 14 bases between them. CDR3 region: CASSLGGSREKLFF. Written as DNA, the CDR3 is TGCGCCAGCAGCCTTGGGGGGTCTCGTGAAAAACTGTTTTTT.

This rearrangement joins TRBV7-3 to TRBJ2-7; 14 nucleotides match TRBD2. With V trimmed by 5 bases and J by 5 bases, 5 bases remained unmatched. The CDR3 is 15 residues long. CDR1 and CDR2 (germline): SGHTA, FQGTGA. The chain's CDR3 is CASSKGLAGVNEQYF. The CDR3 DNA sequence: TGTGCCAGCAGCAAGGGACTAGCGGGGGTCAACGAGCAGTACTTC. Combining the CDR3 with reference TRBV7-3 and TRBJ2-7 gives the whole variable domain GAGVSQTPSNKVTEKGKYVELRCDPISGHTALYWYRQSLGQGPEFLIYFQGTGAADDSGLPNDRFFAVRPEGSVSTLKIQRTERGDSAVYLCASSKGLAGVNEQYFGPGTRLTVT.

J is TRBJ1-2 and V is TRBV6-5; D not resolved. The CDR3 contains 14 residues. From germline, CDR1 is MNHEY and CDR2 SVGAGI. V was clipped by 0 bases and J by 2 bases, with 7 bases between them. CDR3 coding DNA: TGTGCCAGCAGTTACTCTGCGGTGAACTATGGCTACACCTTC. This codes for CASSYSAVNYGYTF.

This clone was seen more than once but under ten times. The chain combines TRBV11-2 with TRBJ2-5; TRBD2 agrees at 12 bases. Trimming took 5 bases from V and 4 from J; bases not matched to a gene: 5. The CDR3 has 15 residues. Germline CDR1 SGHAT, CDR2 FQNNGV. Here the CDR3 reads CASSPGLAGRETQYF. The CDR3 nucleotides are TGTGCCAGCAGCCCCGGACTAGCGGGGAGAGAGACCCAGTACTTC.